The sequence of this TCR beta chain was determined in a study of T cells in Graves' hyperthyroidism and ophthalmopathy. The overall study: Prior to any treatment, at the point of initial diagnosis, peripheral blood was collected. General study points: Most clonotypes expanded in thyroid above 0.001 were likewise present in blood.

Uncontrolled infection, other autoimmune disease, pregnancy or lactation disqualified patients from enrolment. Germline V gene data show CDR1 as LGHNA and CDR2 as YSLEER. The CDR3 has 14 amino acids. Trimming removed 5 bases from V and 0 bases from J; junction bases left unmatched: 1. RNA transcripts gave rise to amplified TCR beta CDR3 regions. The HTBI set primed first-round TCR CDR3 RT-PCR. Each CDR3 protein is one row after TCRdb ran MiXCR on the multiplex PCR reads. The sample has over 200,000 distinct CDR3 sequences, 15% to 20% seen once. With respect to this clonotype: Its matching antigen is unknown.

The V call is TRBV4-3, the J call TRBJ1-3, with TRBD1 identical over 7 bases. Sequencing was done on a sample of blood. The receptor was derived from a man between 40 and 49 years old with Graves' hyperthyroidism. Here the CDR3 reads CASSRDSSGNTIYF. Here the CDR3 DNA reads TGCGCCAGCAGCAGGGACAGCTCTGGAAACACCATATATTTT.